Listed here are 30 T cell receptor beta chains from one sample, sequenced in a study of cytomegalovirus exposure and HLA in healthy donors. A multiplex PCR was run with 60 Vbeta primers and 13 Jbeta primers. The data were produced by immunoSEQ multiplex PCR, yet TCRdb's version contains in-frame clones alone and is incomplete. The top ten clones hold 0.65% to 0.9% of a sample with over 150,000 clones, around nine tenths of them seen once. The specimen sequenced was PBMCs. The receptors were gathered from a woman in her thirties in good health and CMV-seronegative.

The chain carries TRBV9 and TRBJ2-5; perhaps TRBD2 as D (6 bases). The germline V and J ends were trimmed by 4 bases and 7 bases, with 17 bases remaining between them. This CDR3 has 14 residues. The germline gives CDR1 SGDLS, CDR2 YYNGEE. CDR3 amino acids: CASSPRGTVGTQYF. For the CDR3, the DNA is TGTGCCAGCAGCCCCCGAGGGACTGTCGGGACCCAGTACTTC.

The V and J genes are TRBV7-8 and TRBJ2-3; 11 positions agree with TRBD2. Trimming at V came to 4 bases and at J to 4 bases, leaving 7 bases not matched to a gene. The CDR3 length is 16 residues. Per germline, CDR1 SGHVS and CDR2 FQNEAQ. The CDR3 DNA reads TGTGCCAGCAGCTCGGGACTAGCGGACTCCCCAGATACGCAGTATTTT. This translates into CASSSGLADSPDTQYF. Full variable domain (remainder filled in from reference TRBV7-8 and TRBJ2-3): GAGVSQSPRYKVAKRGQDVALRCDPISGHVSLFWYQQALGQGPEFLTYFQNEAQLDKSGLPSDRFFAERPEGSVSTLKIQRTQQEDSAVYLCASSSGLADSPDTQYFGPGTRLTVL.

The chain uses TRBV16 and TRBJ2-5; D is perhaps TRBD1 (5 bases). The germline V gene has CDR1 KGHSY and CDR2 FQNENV. The CDR3 is 13 residues long. V lost 4 bases and J 5 bases, leaving 11 bases between the germline ends. The CDR3 nucleotides are TGTGCCAGCAGCCTACGACAGTCGGAGACCCAGTACTTC. Translated, it gives CASSLRQSETQYF.

A remark on this clone: The junction and the germline gene differ at one end; a read error may be behind it. The rearrangement uses TRBV7-9 and TRBJ1-1; D uncertain. The length of the CDR3 is 12 residues. The germline gives CDR1 SEHNR, CDR2 FQNEAQ (reference sequence). The CDR3 sequence is CSSSLEETEAFF. The CDR3 nucleotides read TGTTCCAGCAGCTTAGAGGAGACTGAAGCTTTCTTT.

The chain links TRBV27 to TRBJ1-3; 7 bases line up with TRBD1. The V gene's germline CDR1 is MNHEY and CDR2 SMNVEV (reference sequence). The CDR3 loop spans 12 amino acids. The trim removed 5 bases at V and 8 bases at J, leaving 3 bases unmatched. The CDR3 sequence is CASSTRGDTIYF. The CDR3 nucleotides read TGTGCCAGCAGTACCAGGGGGGACACCATATATTTT.

This clone appeared once. The V and J genes are TRBV19 and TRBJ2-7, with D possibly being TRBD2 (5 bases). CDR3 length: 13 amino acids. Per the germline V gene, CDR1 is LNHDA and CDR2 is SQIVND (reference sequence). The V end lost 3 bases, the J end lost 5 bases, and 11 bases lay between the germline ends. CDR3 amino acids: CASSMRARDEQYF. CDR3 coding DNA: TGTGCCAGTAGTATGAGGGCTCGGGACGAGCAGTACTTC.

The chain employs TRBV27 and TRBJ1-1; TRBD1 is a possible D gene (6 bases). Per germline, CDR1 MNHEY and CDR2 SMNVEV (reference sequence). The CDR3 extends over 14 amino acids. V dropped 1 base and J dropped 3 bases, with 9 bases sitting between them. In nucleotides, the CDR3 is TGTGCCAGCAGTTTATACAGGGCGGACACTGAAGCTTTCTTT. Residues: CASSLYRADTEAFF.

The chain combines TRBV5-1 with TRBJ2-3; D gene uncertain. CDR1 and CDR2 from the germline V gene are SGHRS and YFSETQ. The V end lost 4 bases, the J end lost 0 bases, and 6 bases lay between the germline ends. The CDR3 runs 13 residues. The DNA for the CDR3 is TGCGCCAGCAGCCTCGGTAGCACAGATACGCAGTATTTT. Its protein is CASSLGSTDTQYF.

The CDR3 is CASSLAGGNYGYTF. The CDR3 nucleotides are TGTGCCAGCAGCTTAGCCGGAGGCAACTATGGCTACACCTTC. The V and J genes are TRBV7-2 and TRBJ1-2; D remains unclear. The CDR3 is 14 residues long. Trimming left V 0 bases short and J 2 bases short, with 7 bases between. CDR1 is SGHTA, CDR2 FQGNSA, per germline.

A few counts support this clone. The chain employs TRBV13 and TRBJ1-4; D might be TRBD1 (6 bases). V lost 5 bases, J lost 6 bases, and 10 bases lay in between. Germline lookup yields CDR1 PRHDT and CDR2 FYEKMQ (reference sequence). CDR3 length: 13 amino acids. As DNA, the CDR3 is TGTGCCAGCAGCCTCCAGGGGTATGAAAAACTGTTTTTT. It yields the protein CASSLQGYEKLFF.

The rearrangement links TRBV7-9 to TRBJ2-5; the match to TRBD2 covers 7 bases. V shed 5 bases, J shed 5 bases, and the junction held 5 bases outside the gene matches. The CDR3 runs 13 residues. Germline CDR1 SEHNR, CDR2 FQNEAQ (reference sequence). This CDR3 is CASSPGGEETQYF. CDR3 sequence (DNA): TGTGCCAGCAGCCCGGGAGGTGAGGAGACCCAGTACTTC.

This clone came up a few times. The junction departs from the called germline gene at one end, perhaps through a read error. The chain links TRBV27 to TRBJ2-7, with 10 bases that match TRBD2. Germline V gives CDR1 MNHEY, CDR2 SMNVEV (reference sequence). The CDR3 totals 12 residues. The CDR3 coding sequence is TGTGCCAGCAGTTCCCAGGGACTAGCGTGGGACTTC. This translates into CASSSQGLAWDF.

CDR3 sequence: CASSESGREAFF. CDR3 DNA: TGTGCCAGCAGTGAGTCGGGTCGTGAAGCTTTCTTT. The chain combines TRBV6-5 with TRBJ1-1; D uncertain. The V and J ends lost 5 bases and 7 bases respectively, with 11 bases between them. The length of the CDR3 is 12 residues. Germline V lookup: CDR1 MNHEY, CDR2 SVGAGI.

The V gene is TRBV19, the J gene TRBJ1-2; a possible D gene is TRBD1 (5 bases). The CDR3 runs to 14 residues. Germline CDR1 LNHDA, CDR2 SQIVND (reference sequence). Trimming took off 5 bases at V and 3 bases at J, with 13 bases between the two ends. In DNA, the CDR3 is TGTGCCAGTAGTCCGTCGGGGGAGGACTATGGCTACACCTTC. It encodes CASSPSGEDYGYTF.

The chain has TRBV19 and TRBJ1-2; possibly TRBD1 for D (6 bases). V was pared by 2 bases and J by 0 bases, with 10 bases between. Germline CDR1 reads LNHDA; CDR2 reads SQIVND (reference sequence). The CDR3 totals 15 residues. The CDR3 sequence is CASSIRTDPNYGYTF. In DNA, the CDR3 is TGTGCCAGTAGTATACGGACAGATCCTAACTATGGCTACACCTTC.

The J gene is TRBJ2-5, the V gene TRBV6-5; D may be TRBD1 (5 bases). The end of the DNA fits TRBJ2-7 better, so the J call may be wrong. The CDR3 is 16 amino acids. Germline values: CDR1 MNHEY, CDR2 SVGAGI. The CDR3 loop reads CASSYSSLGVLYEQYF. In DNA, the CDR3 is TGTGCCAGCAGTTACTCGAGTTTAGGGGTCCTCTACGAGCAGTACTTC.

The CDR3 spells CAWTRLRTNTGELFF. CDR3 bases: TGTGCCTGGACCCGCCTGAGGACGAACACCGGGGAGCTGTTTTTT. This chain uses TRBV30 with TRBJ2-2, with no clear D. Deletions cut 4 bases from V and 0 bases from J, with 12 bases between. Germline V lookup: CDR1 GTSNPN, CDR2 SVGIG (reference sequence). The CDR3 spans 15 residues.

The chain joins TRBV7-9 to TRBJ2-7; 16 bases align to TRBD2. The J segment lost 6 bases and the V segment lost 6 bases, leaving 5 bases of the junction unmatched. CDR3 length equals 15 residues. CDR1 and CDR2 from the germline V gene are SEHNR and FQNEAQ (reference sequence). CDR3 sequence reads: CASSPGTSGRGEQYF. As DNA, the CDR3 is TGTGCCAGCAGTCCAGGGACTAGCGGGAGGGGCGAGCAGTACTTC.

The sample holds one count of this clone. The chain recombines TRBV6-1 with TRBJ2-1, with a possible D match to TRBD2 (5 bases). The CDR3 spans 16 residues. The germline gives CDR1 MNHNS, CDR2 SASEGT. Trimming pared 1 base from V and 3 bases from J, leaving 13 bases between. CDR3 in DNA: TGTGCCAGCAGTGAAGGTCCCGCGGGCATCTACAATGAGCAGTTCTTC. This gives the protein CASSEGPAGIYNEQFF.

V usage is TRBV27 and J usage is TRBJ2-1, with D unclear. The V gene lost 6 bases and the J gene lost 0 bases, with 12 bases spanning the gap. The CDR3 has 15 residues. Germline V gene sequence: CDR1 MNHEY, CDR2 SMNVEV (reference sequence). CDR3 sequence (DNA): TGTGCCAGCAGCCTCCGTCCGTACTCCTACAATGAGCAGTTCTTC. This codes for CASSLRPYSYNEQFF.

The chain is built from TRBV28 and TRBJ1-5; TRBD1 matches 11 bases. The CDR3 covers 16 residues. V dropped 5 bases and J dropped 2; count of bases not matched to a gene: 5. CDR1 is MDHEN and CDR2 is SYDVKM in the germline V gene. The CDR3 region is CASSPRTGGGNQPQHF. CDR3 DNA: TGTGCCAGCAGTCCAAGGACAGGGGGCGGCAATCAGCCCCAGCATTTT.

The chain couples TRBV4-1 to TRBJ2-7, with 9 nucleotides matching TRBD1. The CDR3 runs 14 residues. Trimming took 5 bases from V and 5 from J; bases not matched to a gene: 7. CDR1 and CDR2 (germline): MGHRA, YSYEKL. CDR3 DNA: TGCGCCAGCAGCATCCAACAGGGGGCCAACGAGCAGTACTTC. Its translation: CASSIQQGANEQYF.

The chain joins TRBV28 to TRBJ1-1; possibly TRBD1 for D (5 bases). There are 12 residues in the CDR3. The V gene's germline CDR1 is MDHEN and CDR2 SYDVKM. Trimming stripped 2 bases from V and 11 bases from J, with 12 bases between. CDR3 region: CASSLSPGGAFF. The CDR3 DNA follows: TGTGCCAGCAGTTTAAGCCCTGGGGGGGCTTTCTTT.

Here the CDR3 DNA reads TGTGCCAGCAGTCCTAGCAGGGGGAGCAATCAGCCCCAGCATTTT. As protein: CASSPSRGSNQPQHF. The chain combines TRBV6-6 with TRBJ1-5, with TRBD1 matching 7 bases. With 5 bases clipped from V and 1 base from J, the junction kept 5 bases outside the gene matches. The CDR3 consists of 15 residues. The germline V gene has CDR1 MNHNY and CDR2 SVGAGI (reference sequence).

The DNA for the CDR3 is TGCAGCGTGAGCGGAGGATCCTACGAGCAGTACTTC. Translated, it gives CSVSGGSYEQYF. V usage is TRBV29-1 and J usage is TRBJ2-7, with TRBD2 as a possible D gene (5 bases). The germline CDR1 and CDR2 sequences are SQVTM and ANQGSEA. The germline V and J ends were trimmed by 6 bases and 1 base, with 10 bases remaining between them. This CDR3 has 12 residues.

The CDR3 DNA reads TGCGCCAGCAGCCAATGGGACAGGGGTAATGAGCAGTTCTTC. Amino acids: CASSQWDRGNEQFF. The chain is built from TRBV4-1 and TRBJ2-1; 10 positions match TRBD1. The CDR3 is made up of 14 amino acids. Losses at the gene ends were 2 bases for V and 7 bases for J; bases not matched to a gene: 2. In germline, CDR1 is MGHRA, CDR2 YSYEKL.

V and J are TRBV19 and TRBJ2-7, with 14 bases that match TRBD2. The CDR3 contains 15 residues. Trimming took 3 bases from V and 9 from J; bases not matched to a gene: 7. CDR1 LNHDA and CDR2 SQIVND come from the germline V gene (reference sequence). The CDR3 here is CASSMGLAGDTVQYF. In nucleotides, the CDR3 is TGTGCCAGTAGTATGGGACTAGCGGGAGATACGGTGCAGTACTTC.

Regarding this clone: One end of the junction fails to match germline, which may point to a read error. The chain is built from TRBV25-1 and TRBJ2-7; TRBD1 aligns across 8 bases. In germline, CDR1 is MGHDK, CDR2 SYGVNS. CDR3 size: 10 residues. CDR3 in DNA: TGTGCCAGCAGTGAATCGGACAGGGAGTTC. This encodes CASSESDREF.

The table lists this clone with a few counts. The genes are TRBV6-5 and TRBJ1-1; D uncertain. This CDR3 is 15 amino acids long. The germline gives CDR1 MNHEY, CDR2 SVGAGI. V was clipped by 0 bases and J by 2 bases, with 10 bases between them. The CDR3 protein is CASSYSGTTNTEAFF. CDR3 nucleotide sequence: TGTGCCAGCAGTTACTCGGGCACGACAAACACTGAAGCTTTCTTT.

This clone has only a few counts. The chain is built from TRBV6-5 and TRBJ1-4; D uncertain. This CDR3 has 14 amino acids. With 4 bases removed from V and 5 bases from J, the gap between germline ends came to 11 bases. Germline V gene lookup returns CDR1 MNHEY and CDR2 SVGAGI. The DNA for the CDR3 is TGTGCCAGCAGTTCCTCCGGGTCAAATGAAAAACTGTTTTTT. Its protein product is CASSSSGSNEKLFF.